The next 32 T cell receptor beta chains were all read from a single sample in a study of shared clonotypes between healthy human individuals. Assay used: immunoSEQ multiplex PCR; TCRdb lists only in-frame clones, some missing. The data contain approximately 1,000,000 clones, about 80% of them seen just once; the ten biggest clones take up roughly 0.83%. Material for sequencing was memory CD4+ T cells from PBMCs. Stated subset: CD45RA-negative fraction. These receptors originate from a man between 18 and 29 years old in good health. Some clones in this sample may be carry-over from other donors' samples.

This chain uses TRBV6-5 with TRBJ1-2; D gene ambiguous. CDR1 and CDR2 from the germline V gene are MNHEY and SVGAGI. The V end was cut by 7 bases, the J end by 8 bases, with 14 bases between. The length of the CDR3 is 12 residues. The CDR3 region has the DNA TGTGCCAGCATCAGTCCAAAGGAGGGCTACACCTTC. It is translated as CASISPKEGYTF.

This clone was counted ten times or more. The chain recombines TRBV5-1 with TRBJ1-2; D uncertain. CDR3 length equals 15 residues. V dropped 0 bases and J dropped 5 bases, with 14 bases sitting between them. CDR1 and CDR2 from the germline V gene are SGHRS and YFSETQ. The CDR3 sequence is CASSLGDNLQYGYTF. DNA for the CDR3: TGCGCCAGCAGCTTGGGTGACAATCTCCAGTATGGCTACACCTTC.

This sequence joins TRBV4-3 and TRBJ2-7; D unclear. This CDR3 has 15 amino acids. V was clipped by 1 base and J by 5 bases, with 15 bases between them. Germline CDR1 and CDR2: LGHNA and YSLEER. The CDR3 DNA follows: TGCGCCAGCAGCCAAGGTCACGGACCTTACAACGAGCAGTACTTC. This sequence encodes CASSQGHGPYNEQYF.

The chain's CDR3 is CASSFLVAGELFF. DNA of the CDR3: TGTGCCAGCAGCTTTCTTGTGGCCGGGGAGCTGTTTTTT. The rearrangement joins TRBV7-2 to TRBJ2-2; unclear D gene. Per germline, CDR1 SGHTA and CDR2 FQGNSA. The CDR3 spans 13 residues. V lost 3 bases, J lost 6 bases, and 8 bases lay in between.

V and J are TRBV9 and TRBJ2-5; 8 positions agree with TRBD2. Trimming took 3 bases from V and 1 from J; bases not matched to a gene: 8. Germline lookup yields CDR1 SGDLS and CDR2 YYNGEE. This CDR3 has 16 amino acids. In DNA form, the CDR3 reads TGTGCCAGCAGCGCCTCCTTCCTAGCGGGCCAAGAGACCCAGTACTTC. It yields the protein CASSASFLAGQETQYF.

This clone was observed a handful of times. The chain uses TRBV18 and TRBJ1-2; D might be TRBD1 (6 bases). The ends were cut back, 2 bases at V and 5 bases at J, with 12 bases in the middle. The CDR3 consists of 14 residues. Germline V gives CDR1 KGHSH, CDR2 LQKENI. Here the CDR3 reads CASSPGGAGYGYTF. The CDR3 DNA follows: TGTGCCAGCTCACCAGGGGGCGCAGGGTATGGCTACACCTTC.

The rearrangement uses TRBV6-1 and TRBJ2-4; D gene unclear. CDR1 and CDR2 from the germline V gene are MNHNS and SASEGT. V was pared by 4 bases and J by 10 bases, with 8 bases between. CDR3 size: 11 residues. CDR3 sequence reads: CASSAPSIQYF. The CDR3 bases are TGTGCCAGCAGTGCTCCTAGTATTCAGTACTTC.

The V and J genes are TRBV5-4 and TRBJ2-2; 9 nucleotides agree with TRBD2. Per the germline V gene, CDR1 is SGHNT and CDR2 is YYREEE (reference sequence). CDR3 length: 17 residues. J was trimmed by 5 bases and V by 4 bases; bases with no gene match: 12. CDR3 coding DNA: TGTGCCAGCAGCCCGGGGGGCGGGAGGGCCAGGACCGGGGAGCTGTTTTTT. Residues: CASSPGGGRARTGELFF.

CDR3 DNA: TGCGCCAGCAGCTCGGGGACAGGGGCTCCGGAAGCTTTCTTT. Its protein product is CASSSGTGAPEAFF. The rearrangement joins TRBV5-1 to TRBJ1-1; the match to TRBD1 covers 10 bases. The CDR3 totals 14 residues. Germline V lookup: CDR1 SGHRS, CDR2 YFSETQ. The trim removed 3 bases at V and 8 bases at J, leaving 7 bases unmatched.

The chain links TRBV5-1 to TRBJ2-3; 11 bases are shared with TRBD2. Trimming took 4 bases from V and 0 from J; bases not matched to a gene: 13. CDR1 is SGHRS and CDR2 is YFSETQ in the germline V gene. The CDR3 covers 19 residues. In DNA form, the CDR3 reads TGCGCCAGCAGCGCCAACCCGGGACTAGCGGTGTTTAGCACAGATACGCAGTATTTT. It codes for CASSANPGLAVFSTDTQYF.

This clone was counted once. The chain joins TRBV19 to TRBJ2-5, with 11 bases matching TRBD1. The CDR3 has 17 amino acids. CDR1 and CDR2 from the germline V gene are LNHDA and SQIVND (reference sequence). Trimming at V came to 6 bases and at J to 1 base, leaving 10 bases not matched to a gene. In DNA, the CDR3 is TGTGCCAGTAGCAATCGGAGGACAGGGGGCGTCCAAGAGACCCAGTACTTC. Translating gives CASSNRRTGGVQETQYF.

V and J are TRBV2 and TRBJ2-7, with D maybe TRBD2 (5 bases). Trimming took off 8 bases at V and 1 base at J, with 15 bases between the two ends. Looked up from germline, CDR1 is SNHLY and CDR2 is FYNNEI. This CDR3 has 14 residues. The CDR3, as DNA: TGTGCCAGCGGAGCGGAGAGAGGGTCCTACGAGCAGTACTTC. Protein product: CASGAERGSYEQYF.

The chain is built from TRBV30 and TRBJ2-7; 7 bases align to TRBD1. V was pared by 3 bases and J by 3 bases, with 17 bases of the junction left unmatched. This CDR3 comprises 17 residues. CDR1 and CDR2 (germline): GTSNPN, SVGIG (reference sequence). CDR3 sequence: CAWSGLTKTGPIYEQYF. The DNA of the CDR3 is TGTGCCTGGAGCGGCCTTACCAAGACAGGGCCCATCTACGAGCAGTACTTC.

This rearrangement joins TRBV18 to TRBJ2-7, with 9 bases identical to TRBD1. CDR3 length: 13 amino acids. J gave up 6 bases and V 6 bases, and 6 bases lay outside the gene matches. Per germline, CDR1 KGHSH and CDR2 LQKENI. CDR3 DNA: TGTGCCAGCTCCCCCGGGACAGGGAGCGAGCAGTACTTC. Protein sequence: CASSPGTGSEQYF.

The gene calls are TRBV11-2 and TRBJ2-7; D possibly corresponds to TRBD1 (5 bases). CDR3 length: 15 amino acids. Germline assignment: CDR1 SGHAT and CDR2 FQNNGV. The ends were cut back, 1 base at V and 4 bases at J, with 14 bases in the middle. The CDR3 coding sequence is TGTGCCAGCAGCTTAGGTCCAGGGAAGCAATACGAGCAGTACTTC. Protein sequence: CASSLGPGKQYEQYF.

Remarks on this clone: This specimen includes other DNA sequences encoding the same CDR3. V gene TRBV4-2 combines with J gene TRBJ2-3; D gene ambiguous. The germline gives CDR1 LGHNA, CDR2 YNFKEQ. This CDR3 has 12 residues. Trimming pared 5 bases from V and 1 base from J, leaving 4 bases between. The CDR3 DNA reads TGTGCCAGCAGCGGAGGCACAGATACGCAGTATTTT. Translation gives CASSGGTDTQYF.

The gene calls are TRBV28 and TRBJ2-2; D is unclear. V lost 5 bases and J lost 3, with 10 bases in between. Germline loops: CDR1 MDHEN, CDR2 SYDVKM. The CDR3 covers 14 residues. For the CDR3, the DNA is TGTGCCAGCAGTCCCGTCGTCGACACCGGGGAGCTGTTTTTT. Protein: CASSPVVDTGELFF.

The genes are TRBV27 and TRBJ2-7; no definite D call. The V gene's germline CDR1 is MNHEY and CDR2 SMNVEV (reference sequence). Trimming took 5 bases from V and 1 from J, leaving 9 bases between them. The CDR3 contains 13 residues. CDR3 sequence: CASSLAISYEQYF. The CDR3 DNA sequence: TGTGCCAGCAGTCTGGCAATTTCCTACGAGCAGTACTTC.

This clone was observed once. This chain uses TRBV6-1 with TRBJ1-1, with D hard to call. The ends were cut back, 10 bases at V and 4 bases at J, with 16 bases in the middle. From germline, CDR1 is MNHNS and CDR2 SASEGT. The CDR3 covers 13 residues. CDR3 residues: CATTSNWGTEAFF. DNA for the CDR3: TGTGCCACCACAAGTAACTGGGGCACTGAAGCTTTCTTT.

V gene TRBV30 combines with J gene TRBJ1-2; D is unclear. The CDR3 length is 13 residues. Germline lookup yields CDR1 GTSNPN and CDR2 SVGIG (reference sequence). Trimming cost V 2 bases and J 2 bases, with 9 bases left between them. The CDR3: CAWSIGRNYGYTF. CDR3 nucleotides: TGTGCCTGGAGTATTGGACGGAACTATGGCTACACCTTC. The full variable domain, in which reference TRBV30 and TRBJ1-2 provide the parts outside the CDR3, is SQTIHQWPATLVQPVGSPLSLECTVEGTSNPNLYWYRQAAGRGLQLLFYSVGIGQISSEVPQNLSASRPQDRQFILSSKKLLLSDSGFYLCAWSIGRNYGYTFGSGTRLTVV.

V gene TRBV30 combines with J gene TRBJ1-2; D is uncertain. Trimming took 3 bases from V and 0 from J, leaving 8 bases between them. This CDR3 has 13 amino acids. CDR1 and CDR2 from the germline V gene are GTSNPN and SVGIG (reference sequence). The CDR3 DNA is TGTGCCTGGAGGAGGTGGCCTAACTATGGCTACACCTTC. Its protein is CAWRRWPNYGYTF.

Here the CDR3 DNA reads TGTGCCAGCTCACTGGGGACGAGCTCCTACAATGAGCAGTTCTTC. This codes for CASSLGTSSYNEQFF. This chain uses TRBV18 with TRBJ2-1; TRBD1 or TRBD2 may be the D gene (5 bases each). V dropped 4 bases and J dropped 0 bases, with 10 bases sitting between them. The CDR3 has 15 amino acids. Germline CDR1 KGHSH, CDR2 LQKENI. Filled out from reference TRBV18 and TRBJ2-1, the complete variable domain reads NAGVMQNPRHLVRRRGQEARLRCSPMKGHSHVYWYRQLPEEGLKFMVYLQKENIIDESGMPKERFSAEFPKEGPSILRIQQVVRGDSAAYFCASSLGTSSYNEQFFGPGTRLTVL.

This clone was recorded a few times. The V call is TRBV27, the J call TRBJ1-5; the D is unclear. This CDR3 has 12 residues. The germline gives CDR1 MNHEY, CDR2 SMNVEV (reference sequence). V dropped 4 bases and J dropped 5 bases, with 6 bases sitting between them. The CDR3 is CASSSVDQPQHF. CDR3 coding DNA: TGTGCCAGCAGTTCGGTAGATCAGCCCCAGCATTTT.

The chain's CDR3 is CASSPDRVSYNEQFF. The CDR3 region has the DNA TGCGCCAGCAGCCCTGACAGAGTTTCCTACAATGAGCAGTTCTTC. This chain joins TRBV5-1 and TRBJ2-1; a weak D match, TRBD1 (5 bases). Germline CDR1 SGHRS, CDR2 YFSETQ. Between the trimmed V and J ends, which lost 4 bases and 1 base, there was a span of 12 bases. The CDR3 has 15 amino acids.

This clone has a single count. The rearrangement joins TRBV5-1 to TRBJ1-3; tentative D call: TRBD1 (5 bases). There are 14 residues in the CDR3. V was pared by 4 bases and J by 8 bases, with 16 bases between. The germline V gene encodes CDR1 SGHRS and CDR2 YFSETQ. In DNA, the CDR3 is TGCGCCAGCAGCGCGGGACGGCTCAGGGACACCATATATTTT. This sequence encodes CASSAGRLRDTIYF.

V usage is TRBV29-1 and J usage is TRBJ1-2; 8 nucleotides line up with TRBD1. The V gene's germline CDR1 is SQVTM and CDR2 ANQGSEA. The junction had 3 bases not matched to a gene; V was cut back by 7 bases and J by 5 bases. This CDR3 has 11 residues. CDR3: CSAGQEYGYTF. CDR3 sequence (DNA): TGCAGCGCGGGACAGGAATATGGCTACACCTTC.

The V gene is TRBV5-1, the J gene TRBJ2-1; D not resolved. Germline CDR1 SGHRS, CDR2 YFSETQ. V lost 0 bases and J 0 bases, leaving 7 bases between the germline ends. This CDR3 contains 15 residues. The CDR3 nucleotides read TGCGCCAGCAGCTTGGCGTACAACTCCTACAATGAGCAGTTCTTC. Translated: CASSLAYNSYNEQFF.

A few counts support this clone. Other DNA sequences within the sample encode an identical CDR3. The V call is TRBV6-5, the J call TRBJ1-1; D gene uncertain. The ends were cut back, 6 bases at V and 2 bases at J, with 4 bases in the middle. This CDR3 has 11 residues. Germline V gene lookup returns CDR1 MNHEY and CDR2 SVGAGI. The DNA of the CDR3 is TGTGCCAGCAGACTAAACACTGAAGCTTTCTTT. Translation: CASRLNTEAFF.

The J gene is TRBJ2-1, the V gene TRBV29-1; D could derive from TRBD1 or TRBD2 (5 bases each). Trimming left V 7 bases short and J 2 bases short, with 15 bases between. Germline CDR1 reads SQVTM; CDR2 reads ANQGSEA. CDR3 size: 14 residues. The CDR3 coding sequence is TGCAGCGCCCCGGGACGGCGGACCTACAATGAGCAGTTCTTC. Residues: CSAPGRRTYNEQFF.

The CDR3 DNA follows: TGTGCCAGCAGTTTCACGGGCCCTAACTATGGCTACACCTTC. This gives the protein CASSFTGPNYGYTF. The chain joins TRBV27 to TRBJ1-2, with unresolved D. This CDR3 is 14 amino acids long. Trimming pared 3 bases from V and 0 bases from J, leaving 8 bases between. The germline V gene encodes CDR1 MNHEY and CDR2 SMNVEV (reference sequence).

The chain links TRBV7-2 to TRBJ2-7, with TRBD2 identical over 9 bases. There are 14 residues in the CDR3. V lost 2 bases, J lost 6 bases, and 5 bases stayed unmatched. CDR1 and CDR2 (germline): SGHTA, FQGNSA. For the CDR3, the DNA is TGTGCCAGCAGCTTATTTGCGGGAGGGTCCGAGCAGTACTTC. Amino acid sequence: CASSLFAGGSEQYF.

The chain links TRBV27 to TRBJ1-5, with 9 positions matching TRBD1. After removal of 4 bases from V and 4 bases from J, the junction contained 11 bases not matched to a gene. Germline loops: CDR1 MNHEY, CDR2 SMNVEV (reference sequence). CDR3 size: 17 residues. The CDR3 DNA is TGTGCCAGCAGTTCCTTCGGGACAGGGCGATTAAATCAGCCCCAGCATTTT. Translating gives CASSSFGTGRLNQPQHF.